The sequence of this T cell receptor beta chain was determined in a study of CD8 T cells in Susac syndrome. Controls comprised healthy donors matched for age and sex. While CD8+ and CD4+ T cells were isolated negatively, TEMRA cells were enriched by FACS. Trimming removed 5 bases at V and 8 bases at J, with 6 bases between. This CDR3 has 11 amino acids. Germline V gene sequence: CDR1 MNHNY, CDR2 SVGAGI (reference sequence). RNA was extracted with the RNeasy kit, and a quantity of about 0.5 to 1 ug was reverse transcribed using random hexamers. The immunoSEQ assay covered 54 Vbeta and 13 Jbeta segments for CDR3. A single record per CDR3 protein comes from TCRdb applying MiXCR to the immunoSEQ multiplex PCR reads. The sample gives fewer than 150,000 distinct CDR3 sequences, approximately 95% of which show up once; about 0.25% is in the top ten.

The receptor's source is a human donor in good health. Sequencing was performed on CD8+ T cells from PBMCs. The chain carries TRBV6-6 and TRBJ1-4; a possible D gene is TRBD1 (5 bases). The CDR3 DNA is TGTGCCAGCAGTAGGGACGAAAAACTGTTTTTT. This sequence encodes CASSRDEKLFF.